The source of this T cell receptor (beta chain) is a study of cytomegalovirus exposure and HLA in healthy donors (dated by TCRdb to about 2017). As for the study more broadly: In an earlier analysis of around 540 of the donors, 250 to 350 Gb of sequence data and approximately 100 million unique TCR beta sequences from some 170 million T cells were reported. An early release that covered around 590 HLA-typed donors contained approximately 300 gigabases of sequencing data and 85 million to 100 million unique TCR sequences. Among the approximately 400 genotyped donors, around 81% belonged to the genetic ancestry cluster associated with self-reported Caucasian donors. The study aimed to test whether cataloging public T cell receptors could reveal signatures of past pathogen exposure. Using immunosequencing, the study profiled T cell repertoires from 550 to 750 subjects and related those repertoires to cytomegalovirus serostatus. A separate validation cohort of about 110 different subjects was used in addition to the roughly 620-subject first cohort. To predict cytomegalovirus infection status, the study combined high-throughput TCR immunosequencing, statistical association of individual TCRs with disease status, and machine learning. In a later analysis, previously published TCR beta repertoires from 550 to 700 donors were re-analyzed and high-resolution HLA genotyping was added so that TCR occurrence patterns could be studied. Rather than drawing on any new phenotypic data, the later analysis identified candidate immune exposures from TCR beta sequences and the way those sequences occurred across donors. An earlier analysis of 587 of the donors applied high-throughput TCR beta sequencing to assess whether each TCR beta V gene segment acted as functional or pseudogenic. Donor age, sex, ethnicity and CMV serostatus were compiled alongside the repertoire data. A later genetic analysis used genome-wide SNP genotypes for about 55% of the 666 donors, treating that subset as a discovery cohort. All discovery cohort repertoires had been generated on a single sequencing platform. HLA typing included class I and class II loci at four-digit resolution. The number of typed donors differed by locus: 629-630 for A, B, C, DRB1 and DQB1; approximately 540 for DQA1; some 590 for DPA1; and 400 to 480 for DPB1. Because of strong linkage in the cohort, four or five DR-DQ haplotypes were treated as single units for association and clustering. Among 300 to 500 genotyped donors of the cohort, an average of about 240,000 unique TCR beta nucleotide sequences was sequenced per donor, of which 15% to 20% were non-productive.

The junction carries 10 bases between V and J, which are trimmed by 0 bases and 0 bases respectively. The CDR3 holds 16 amino acids from the cysteine to the phenylalanine. The retained sequence is limited to the CDR3, 48 bases, with the frame set at the first base. Via the germline V gene, CDR1 is SGDLS and CDR2 YYNGEE. Library method: the immunoSEQ multiplex PCR assay. A mixture of 60 forward primers for TCR Vbeta segments and 13 reverse primers for TCR Jbeta segments was used in the multiplex PCR. Amplification of the CDR3 region of rearranged TCR beta genes was performed with a multiplex PCR assay on genomic DNA. The Illumina HiSeq System was used to sequence the amplified TCR beta libraries as 87-base-pair reads. As for how the authors treated the data: Across the 500 to 700 repertoires, a later analysis counted some 80 million unique TCR beta chains, roughly 11 million of which were shared by at least two donors. To remove PCR and sequencing errors, raw reads were error-corrected and collapsed into unique sequences using a nearest-neighbor algorithm that merged closely related sequences. V, D and J gene segments were assigned by aligning CDR3 sequences to IMGT reference sequences. Each retained sequence needed at least a six-nucleotide match to both a V gene segment and a J gene segment. Rearrangements were called productive when the CDR3 lacked stop codons and stayed in frame with V and J; all others were non-productive. Following IMGT convention, CDR3 was defined as the stretch from the second conserved V-encoded cysteine to the conserved J-encoded phenylalanine. Sequences without an unambiguous match to a single V gene segment were excluded from the earlier analysis of about 630 of the donors. An earlier analysis of almost 600 of the donors classified V segments as functional when productive rearrangements were above 56.7% and as segregating when the standard deviation between donors was above 5%. A statistical classification framework was built to diagnose cytomegalovirus status from the catalog of TCR beta chain sequences. In a later analysis, V and J genes were assigned by comparing TCR nucleotide sequences against IMGT/GENE-DB human TR gene sequences. The TCRdist pipeline was used in a later analysis to assign CDR3 sequences and most-parsimonious VDJ recombination scenarios. In a later analysis, each TCR beta chain was defined by its CDR3 amino acid sequence together with its V-gene family, and reads without a unique V-gene family were excluded. As a way to deal with suspected cross-contamination and a sequencing artifact, a later analysis dropped 592 nucleotide sequences that were highly shared and had low generation probability. A later analysis calculated a clonal expansion index for each public chain from normalized within-repertoire ranks of inferred template counts. In a later analysis, generation probabilities were computed using a VDJ recombination model fitted to out-of-frame rearrangements, and the results were checked against IGoR. In a later analysis, hypergeometric tests were used to score TCR-TCR, TCR-HLA and TCR-CMV co-occurrence, with a repertoire-size bias correction applied to TCR pairs. A later analysis estimated false discovery rates by permuting HLA or CMV assignments 20 times. In a later analysis, co-occurring TCRs were grouped using DBSCAN, and TCRdist sequence similarity was added for clustering within HLA-allele-positive subsets. For co-occurrence clustering, repertoires with fewer than 30,000 or more than 120,000 public chains were excluded, along with five or six repertoires with anomalous nucleotide sharing. What TCRdb holds here is the immuneACCESS table cut down to in-frame rearrangements. Part of the clones is not present; checked against another copy, under half of the missing clones reflect an unresolved V gene, and the others are unexplained. V and J calls and clone size are given by that table; D and trimming were obtained from the DNA. The sample data list about 170,000 clones, and 70% to 90% of these were observed just once. The ten largest clonotypes hold 2% to 2.5% of the sample.

The paper as a whole reports these results and caveats: Roughly 15 rarely observed V segments, including chromosome 9 orphons, were excluded from the earlier analysis of a few hundred of the donors because counts were too low. The classifier was reported to diagnose cytomegalovirus status with high specificity and sensitivity in both the original cohort and the validation cohort. A further reported finding was that TCR beta sequences accurately predicted the HLA-A and HLA-B alleles for most subjects in the first cohort. In vitro tests confirmed that three of the cytomegalovirus-associated TCR beta chains recognize cytomegalovirus antigens. In a later analysis, HLA-associated TCR beta chains showed more clonal expansion and lower generation probabilities than non-associated chains that were equally common. The authors suggested that the approach could potentially be extended to other disease states and immunological phenotypes. An earlier analysis of 587 of the donors showed that most TCR beta V segments appeared in productive rearrangements either about 87% or about 30% of the time, which broadly matched IMGT annotations. A cluster of highly shared sequence variants was judged likely to be a technical artifact of the sequencing pipeline. The study gave a list of 150 to 200 TCR beta chains associated with cytomegalovirus. According to a later analysis, parvovirus B19, influenza, CMV and Epstein-Barr virus appeared linked to several top co-occurrence clusters. V-gene and J-gene trimming of TCR beta chains was associated with a missense DCLRE1C variant in a later genetic analysis, and the association was replicated in an independent cohort. Immune exposure information for the cohort was limited to CMV serostatus. Sequencing depth was assumed to be roughly uniform across donors in the presence/absence analyses, though that assumption may not hold. In a later analysis, most CMV-associated TCR beta chains were found to appear HLA-restricted, with HLA associations seemingly driven largely by CMV exposure. While some public TCRs were present in many individuals, most TCR sequences turned up only very rarely across donors. A later analysis found that TCR association rates varied across HLA loci, with DRB1 alleles showing the most associated TCRs and HLA-C alleles the fewest. The cohort was sequenced for TCR beta chains only, and without alpha or paired-chain data the features that could be detected were limited. Assigning TCR associations to individual alleles was difficult when HLA alleles, especially DR and DQ, strongly co-occurred. Because HLA typing was unavailable for some donors at each locus, only the typed subset was used in association tests. Some IMGT-functional V segments, including TRBV6-2 and TRBV6-3, could not be distinguished by the 87-base-pair reads and were therefore excluded. Correlated functional status among segregating V segments might be attributable to linkage disequilibrium, but an unknown experimental factor could not be ruled out. In a later genetic analysis, fewer N-insertions in productive TCRs were reported among donors in an Asian-associated ancestry cluster than the roughly 700-donor mean. At a false discovery rate of 0.05, a later analysis linked approximately 18,000 TCR beta sequences to specific HLA alleles.

The cohort was made up of 500 to 800 healthy bone marrow donors. Cohort members were all nominally healthy when sampled, although unrecorded immune exposures were likely present. The donor was CMV seronegative and was included in the group of a few hundred seronegative cohort members. A peripheral blood sample was provided by each donor, and peripheral blood mononuclear cells were used for TCR beta sequencing. Genomic DNA was extracted from the blood cell samples with the Qiagen DNeasy Blood Extraction Kit. This clone was seen more than once but under ten times. Its antigen is still unknown. No much larger clone is present one base from it, and per-base qualities are unavailable.

The origin of this receptor is a male donor in good health and CMV-seronegative. This receptor chain uses TRBV9 and TRBJ2-1; a tentative D match to TRBD2 spans 5 bases. The material sequenced was PBMCs. The CDR3 reads CASSVEAGPSYNEQFF. The base sequence is TGTGCCAGCAGCGTAGAGGCGGGCCCCTCCTACAATGAGCAGTTCTTC.